A single sample is the source of the 16 T cell receptor beta chains below, sequenced in a study of T cells in tumors after PD-1 blockade. Assay: immunoSEQ multiplex PCR; the TCRdb copy retains only in-frame clones and omits some. This table has fewer than 25,000 clones, roughly 85% appearing once. This specimen consisted of PBMCs, obtained after anti-PD-1 treatment. The receptors derive from a human donor with basal cell carcinoma.

This rearrangement joins TRBV9 to TRBJ1-3, with 7 bases that match TRBD1. This CDR3 is 16 amino acids long. Germline CDR1 and CDR2: SGDLS and YYNGEE. V was clipped by 0 bases and J by 4 bases; unmatched bases: 7. CDR3 DNA: TGTGCCAGCAGCGTAGGGGAGGGGGCGAAGGGAAACACCATATATTTT. This codes for CASSVGEGAKGNTIYF.

This clone was seen a single time. This chain connects TRBV7-3 to TRBJ1-2; D call uncertain. Per the germline V gene, CDR1 is SGHTA and CDR2 is FQGTGA. Trimming pared 6 bases from V and 2 bases from J, leaving 16 bases between. The length of the CDR3 is 15 residues. This CDR3 is CASRPSPGANYGYTF. CDR3 bases: TGTGCCAGCAGACCTTCTCCAGGCGCGAACTATGGCTACACCTTC.

This clone was observed a few times. The CDR3 reads CASSLGPPVNRNNSPLHF. CDR3 DNA: TGTGCCAGCAGCTTAGGGCCTCCGGTGAATAGAAATAATTCACCCCTCCACTTT. This chain joins TRBV7-6 and TRBJ1-6; D gene unclear. V dropped 1 base and J dropped 5 bases, with 18 bases sitting between them. This CDR3 spans 18 amino acids. The germline V gene encodes CDR1 SGHVS and CDR2 FNYEAQ. The variable domain in full, completed from reference TRBV7-6 and TRBJ1-6, reads GAGVSQSPRYKVTKRGQDVALRCDPISGHVSLYWYRQALGQGPEFLTYFNYEAQQDKSGLPNDRFSAERPEGSISTLTIQRTEQRDSAMYRCASSLGPPVNRNNSPLHFGNGTRLTVT.

The genes are TRBV5-6 and TRBJ2-7; perhaps TRBD2 as D (7 bases). Germline V gene data show CDR1 as SGHDT and CDR2 as YYEEEE. Between the trimmed V and J ends, which lost 4 bases and 2 bases, there was a span of 16 bases. The CDR3 sequence is 15 residues long. CDR3 DNA sequence: TGTGCCAGCAGCGGGGGGGGGCCAGCCCCCTACGAGCAGTACTTC. Translating it yields CASSGGGPAPYEQYF.

CDR3 coding DNA: TGCGCCAGCAGCTGGCAGGGGAGGACAGATACGCAGTATTTT. Translation gives CASSWQGRTDTQYF. This chain joins TRBV5-1 and TRBJ2-3, with D possibly being TRBD1 or TRBD2 (6 bases each). V was shortened by 3 bases and J by 3 bases, with 11 bases between the two germline ends. Germline assignment: CDR1 SGHRS and CDR2 YFSETQ. The CDR3 runs 14 residues.

This chain connects TRBV5-6 to TRBJ1-4; 12 bases line up with TRBD1. V lost 3 bases, J lost 6 bases, and 12 bases stayed unmatched. This CDR3 has 18 amino acids. From germline, CDR1 is SGHDT and CDR2 YYEEEE. For the CDR3, the DNA is TGTGCCAGCAGCTCTCCGGGACAGGGGGCCGTTGGACATGAAAAACTGTTTTTT. It translates to CASSSPGQGAVGHEKLFF.

The rearrangement links TRBV30 to TRBJ2-3, with TRBD2 identical over 8 bases. The CDR3 sequence is 17 residues long. Per the germline V gene, CDR1 is GTSNPN and CDR2 is SVGIG (reference sequence). Germline trimming cut 5 bases from V and 5 bases from J; bases unmatched to any gene: 18. The CDR3 nucleotides are TGTGCCTGGGGACCAGACACTATCGGGGGGGCCAAAGATACGCAGTATTTT. It specifies CAWGPDTIGGAKDTQYF.

The chain links TRBV27 to TRBJ2-7; 9 nucleotides align to TRBD1. CDR1 is MNHEY and CDR2 is SMNVEV in the germline V gene (reference sequence). CDR3 length: 14 amino acids. V dropped 2 bases and J dropped 6; count of bases not matched to a gene: 5. The CDR3 region has the DNA TGTGCCAGCAGTTTACTACAGGGGGCGAGCGAGCAGTACTTC. The encoded protein is CASSLLQGASEQYF.

The gene calls are TRBV30 and TRBJ1-2, with D unresolved. V was clipped by 0 bases and J by 0 bases, with 5 bases between them. The CDR3 totals 13 residues. The germline CDR1 and CDR2 sequences are GTSNPN and SVGIG (reference sequence). The CDR3 region has the DNA TGTGCCTGGAGTGTGAGTGCTAACTATGGCTACACCTTC. This codes for CAWSVSANYGYTF.

The chain joins TRBV18 to TRBJ2-7; D is undetermined. This CDR3 is built from 12 residues. Germline assignment: CDR1 KGHSH and CDR2 LQKENI. Trimming took 6 bases from V and 3 from J, leaving 9 bases between them. In nucleotides, the CDR3 is TGTGCCAGCTCCTCCGGCGGCTACGAGCAGTACTTC. Translated, it gives CASSSGGYEQYF. Together with reference TRBV18 and TRBJ2-7, the CDR3 gives the full variable domain: NAGVMQNPRHLVRRRGQEARLRCSPMKGHSHVYWYRQLPEEGLKFMVYLQKENIIDESGMPKERFSAEFPKEGPSILRIQQVVRGDSAAYFCASSSGGYEQYFGPGTRLTVT.

This chain connects TRBV6-5 to TRBJ2-6; D is ambiguous. From germline, CDR1 is MNHEY and CDR2 SVGAGI. V was pared by 3 bases and J by 3 bases, with 3 bases between. This CDR3 is built from 13 residues. The CDR3 sequence: CASSYYGANVLTF. The DNA of the CDR3 is TGTGCCAGCAGTTATTATGGGGCCAACGTCCTGACTTTC.

This chain links TRBV20-1 with TRBJ1-1, with D perhaps TRBD1 (5 bases). There are 10 residues in the CDR3. Per the germline V gene, CDR1 is DFQATT and CDR2 is SNEGSKA (reference sequence). The CDR3 bases are TGCCTCGCCTCCGGAACAGGTTATTTCTTT. Translation gives CLASGTGYFF.

The chain couples TRBV6-5 to TRBJ2-1; 7 positions match TRBD1. This CDR3 is 12 amino acids long. V lost 6 bases to trimming and J lost 8 bases; unmatched junction nucleotides: 4. CDR1 is MNHEY and CDR2 is SVGAGI in the germline V gene. CDR3 DNA sequence: TGTGCCAGCAGCCCAGGGGGATATGAGCAGTTCTTC. Protein: CASSPGGYEQFF.

The rearrangement joins TRBV7-6 to TRBJ1-5; unclear D gene. With 5 bases removed from V and 2 bases from J, the gap between germline ends came to 13 bases. CDR3 size: 15 residues. Germline V lookup: CDR1 SGHVS, CDR2 FNYEAQ. CDR3: CASSLRDGRNQPQHF. DNA for the CDR3: TGTGCCAGCAGCCTCCGTGACGGGCGCAATCAGCCCCAGCATTTT. The variable domain in full, completed from reference TRBV7-6 and TRBJ1-5, reads GAGVSQSPRYKVTKRGQDVALRCDPISGHVSLYWYRQALGQGPEFLTYFNYEAQQDKSGLPNDRFSAERPEGSISTLTIQRTEQRDSAMYRCASSLRDGRNQPQHFGDGTRLSIL.

The V gene is TRBV19, the J gene TRBJ2-3, with a weak D call TRBD1 (5 bases). CDR3 length equals 13 residues. CDR1 LNHDA and CDR2 SQIVND come from the germline V gene (reference sequence). V was shortened by 4 bases and J by 0 bases, with 5 bases between the two germline ends. CDR3: CASSRQSTDTQYF. The CDR3 DNA follows: TGTGCCAGTAGTAGACAGAGCACAGATACGCAGTATTTT.

J is TRBJ2-5 and V is TRBV5-4; maybe TRBD2 (5 bases). This CDR3 is built from 13 residues. V was cut by 1 base and J by 2 bases, with 6 bases left in between. Germline V gene sequence: CDR1 SGHNT, CDR2 YYREEE (reference sequence). CDR3 sequence (DNA): TGTGCCAGCAGCTTGCCGGGACAAGAGACCCAGTACTTC. It is translated as CASSLPGQETQYF.